This T cell receptor (beta chain) was profiled in a study of blood T cell repertoires in COVID-19. About the study: The United States, Italy and Spain were the sources of the acute and convalescent COVID-19 samples. Sources were T cells, B-cell-depleted T cells, or PBMCs; the material itself was cDNA or gDNA.

This clone was counted once. This CDR3 has 17 residues. J was trimmed by 4 bases and V by 0 bases; bases with no gene match: 10. The V gene's germline CDR1 is SGHTA and CDR2 FQGNSA. Original data processing: Estimation of nucleated cell counts was performed using reference gene primer amplification. Clones were sequenced by immunoSEQ multiplex PCR, and TCRdb holds only the in-frame ones, with some missing. The DNA gave D and trimming, while V, J and clone size come from that table. The repertoire holds fewer than 300,000 clones, 84% seen once, with 8.6% in the top ten. The receptor comes from a human donor in a cohort sampled during active COVID-19. The specimen was peripheral blood. The chain joins TRBV7-2 to TRBJ2-3, with 7 bases fitting TRBD1. The CDR3 DNA reads as TGTGCCAGCAGCTTAGCCTTCGACAGGGCCGGGGCAGATACGCAGTATTTT. It specifies CASSLAFDRAGADTQYF.